Listed here are 19 T cell receptor beta chains from one sample, sequenced in a study of CD8 T cells in ankylosing spondylitis. TCRdb re-called the 5' RACE reads through MiXCR, storing one row per CDR3 protein. The sample consists of approximately 440,000 distinct CDR3 sequences, 17% of them appearing once. These receptors lack a known antigen. General observations from the study: The study identified a TCR beta motif of eight highly homologous variants that appeared characteristic of ankylosing spondylitis blood.

The material sequenced was blood, either unsorted or a sorted T cell fraction (not recorded which). These receptors came from a male donor with ankylosing spondylitis.

V and J are TRBV9 and TRBJ1-1; no firm D call. Germline V gene lookup returns CDR1 SGDLS and CDR2 YYNGEE. Trimming cost V 4 bases and J 1 base, with 17 bases left between them. The CDR3 totals 16 residues. The CDR3 DNA follows: TGTGCCAGCAGCCCAGCGGGCAGAATAACGAACACTGAAGCTTTCTTT. This gives the protein CASSPAGRITNTEAFF.

This clonotype came up many times. The J gene is TRBJ2-3, the V gene TRBV29-1; D remains ambiguous. There are 11 residues in the CDR3. Between the trimmed V and J ends, which lost 6 bases and 4 bases, there was a span of 8 bases. Germline V gene lookup returns CDR1 SQVTM and CDR2 ANQGSEA. The CDR3 coding sequence is TGCAGCGTCCATTTCTCAGATACGCAGTATTTT. Its protein product is CSVHFSDTQYF.

This clonotype showed up many times. The V gene is TRBV15, the J gene TRBJ1-5; D is unclear. The CDR3 is 13 amino acids. Germline V gives CDR1 LNHNV, CDR2 YYDKDF (reference sequence). V lost 0 bases to trimming and J lost 5 bases, with 5 bases between them. In DNA, the CDR3 is TGTGCCACCAGCAGAGAGAGGGATCAGCCCCAGCATTTT. Encoded protein: CATSRERDQPQHF.

V and J are TRBV6-1 and TRBJ2-5, with 11 bases matching TRBD1. V lost 6 bases and J lost 1; bases outside the gene matches: 10. From germline, CDR1 is MNHNS and CDR2 SASEGT. The CDR3 runs 17 residues. This CDR3 is CASSRGTGTGGQETQYF. The DNA of the CDR3 is TGTGCCAGCAGCCGCGGGACCGGGACAGGGGGCCAAGAGACCCAGTACTTC.

V usage is TRBV21-1 and J usage is TRBJ2-4; TRBD2, the table's D call, lacks a check against the DNA. TRBV21-1 is listed as a pseudogene. CDR3 size: 18 residues. CDR3 bases: TGTGCCAGCAGCAAAGGTTGGGCTAGCGGGGGGCCCAAAAACATTCAGTACTTC. Its protein product is CASSKGWASGGPKNIQYF.

J is TRBJ2-7 and V is TRBV12-3 or TRBV12-4; D perhaps matches TRBD1 (7 bases). The V end lost 6 bases, the J end lost 3 bases, and 12 bases lay between the germline ends. The CDR3 is 13 residues long. This CDR3 is CASRRDSLYEQYF. In nucleotides, the CDR3 is TGTGCCAGCAGGCGGGACAGCCTCTACGAGCAGTACTTC.

The J gene is TRBJ1-1, the V gene TRBV11-2; no clear D. Germline values: CDR1 SGHAT, CDR2 FQNNGV. Deletions cut 4 bases from V and 2 bases from J, with 14 bases between. The CDR3 has 15 residues. The CDR3 region has the DNA TGTGCCAGCAGCTCCTTTAGGACGGATAACACTGAAGCTTTCTTT. Protein product: CASSSFRTDNTEAFF. Full variable domain (rest looked up from reference TRBV11-2 and TRBJ1-1): EAGVAQSPRYKIIEKRQSVAFWCNPISGHATLYWYQQILGQGPKLLIQFQNNGVVDDSQLPKDRFSAERLKGVDSTLKIQPAKLEDSAVYLCASSSFRTDNTEAFFGQGTRLTVV.

The table lists this clonotype with many counts. V gene TRBV29-1 combines with J gene TRBJ2-7; 8 bases align to TRBD2. The CDR3 is 16 amino acids. Germline CDR1 SQVTM, CDR2 ANQGSEA. The V and J ends lost 6 bases and 3 bases, in that order; junction bases with no gene match: 16. The CDR3 sequence is CSVRLGGADKFYEQYF. CDR3 in DNA: TGCAGCGTCCGACTCGGGGGGGCAGATAAATTCTACGAGCAGTACTTC.

The chain couples TRBV28 to TRBJ2-5, with D perhaps matching TRBD2 (7 bases). This CDR3 region has 16 residues. Looked up from germline, CDR1 is MDHEN and CDR2 is SYDVKM. Deletions cut 1 base from V and 7 bases from J, with 19 bases between. CDR3 sequence (DNA): TGTGCCAGCAGTTTATCAGGGGCGGGGGCGGGAGTGACCCAGTACTTC. Protein sequence: CASSLSGAGAGVTQYF.

The V and J genes are TRBV7-3 and TRBJ2-1; D is perhaps TRBD2 (6 bases). From germline, CDR1 is SGHTA and CDR2 FQGTGA. V lost 5 bases and J 8 bases, leaving 19 bases between the germline ends. The CDR3 contains 15 residues. CDR3 nucleotide sequence: TGTGCCAGCAGCCCAAATACAGGAGGGGTCTATGAGCAGTTCTTC. Translation gives CASSPNTGGVYEQFF. Drawing the rest from reference TRBV7-3 and TRBJ2-1, the complete variable domain is GAGVSQTPSNKVTEKGKYVELRCDPISGHTALYWYRQSLGQGPEFLIYFQGTGAADDSGLPNDRFFAVRPEGSVSTLKIQRTERGDSAVYLCASSPNTGGVYEQFFGPGTRLTVL.

This clonotype appeared a few times. The chain has TRBV5-8 and TRBJ2-4; the D gene could be TRBD1 or TRBD2 (5 bases each). The length of the CDR3 is 14 residues. The germline V gene encodes CDR1 SGHTS and CDR2 YDEGEE. With 1 base removed from V and 7 bases from J, the gap between germline ends came to 12 bases. CDR3 nucleotide sequence: TGTGCCAGCAGCTTGATGGGGACGGTGAACATTCAGTACTTC. Translated: CASSLMGTVNIQYF.

This chain links TRBV30 with TRBJ2-7; 9 bases are shared with TRBD1. J lost 1 base, V lost 1 base, and 5 bases had no gene match. The germline V gene encodes CDR1 GTSNPN and CDR2 SVGIG (reference sequence). The CDR3 extends over 15 amino acids. The CDR3 loop is CAWSDAGTGSYEQYF. CDR3 bases: TGTGCCTGGAGTGATGCCGGGACAGGGTCCTACGAGCAGTACTTC.

This clonotype showed up many times. This rearrangement joins TRBV6-2 or TRBV6-3 to TRBJ2-7; D is possibly TRBD1 (5 bases). V lost 5 bases and J 3 bases, leaving 14 bases between the germline ends. The germline CDR1 and CDR2 sequences are MNHEY and SVGEGT. This CDR3 region has 14 residues. The CDR3 sequence: CASSPGNSNYEQYF. The CDR3 DNA reads as TGTGCCAGCAGTCCAGGGAATTCGAACTACGAGCAGTACTTC.

This clonotype has just a few counts. The V and J genes are TRBV27 and TRBJ2-7; TRBD1 is a possible D gene (6 bases). CDR3 length: 15 residues. From germline, CDR1 is MNHEY and CDR2 SMNVEV (reference sequence). V lost 1 base, J lost 0 bases, and 10 bases lay in between. In nucleotides, the CDR3 is TGTGCCAGCAGTTTATACTGGGGGCTCTCCTACGAGCAGTACTTC. Translated, it gives CASSLYWGLSYEQYF.

CDR3 nucleotides: TGTGCCAGTACTGGGGCCAACGTCCTGACTTTC. Translating it yields CASTGANVLTF. This chain connects TRBV19 to TRBJ2-6; D remains unclear. Trimming took off 7 bases at V and 2 bases at J, with 0 bases between the two ends. In germline, CDR1 is LNHDA, CDR2 SQIVND (reference sequence). CDR3 size: 11 residues. Full variable domain (missing parts from reference TRBV19 and TRBJ2-6): DGGITQSPKYLFRKEGQNVTLSCEQNLNHDAMYWYRQDPGQGLRLIYYSQIVNDFQKGDIAEGYSVSREKKESFPLTVTSAQKNPTAFYLCASTGANVLTFGAGSRLTVL.

The chain recombines TRBV19 with TRBJ1-4; TRBD1 aligns across 8 bases. The CDR3 is 15 residues long. Germline V gives CDR1 LNHDA, CDR2 SQIVND (reference sequence). V was pared by 8 bases and J by 0 bases, with 5 bases of the junction left unmatched. The CDR3: CASRDRGPTNEKLFF. The DNA of the CDR3 is TGTGCCAGTCGAGACAGGGGACCAACTAATGAAAAACTGTTTTTT.

This clonotype was counted between two and nine times. V usage is TRBV7-2 and J usage is TRBJ1-2, with 7 bases that match TRBD1. Germline lookup yields CDR1 SGHTA and CDR2 FQGNSA. This CDR3 is 14 amino acids long. Trimming removed 5 bases from V and 5 bases from J; junction bases left unmatched: 8. CDR3 loop: CASSPRDSGYGYTF. The DNA for the CDR3 is TGTGCCAGCAGCCCCAGGGACAGCGGGTATGGCTACACCTTC.

A few counts support this clonotype. The chain has TRBV7-9 and TRBJ2-2; 8 nucleotides match TRBD2. The germline gives CDR1 SEHNR, CDR2 FQNEAQ (reference sequence). V gave up 3 bases and J gave up 5 bases; unmatched junction bases: 5. This CDR3 is built from 15 residues. The CDR3 bases are TGTGCCAGCAGCTTGACTAGCGCCAGGACCGGGGAGCTGTTTTTT. This gives the protein CASSLTSARTGELFF. The full variable domain, with the rest looked up from reference TRBV7-9 and TRBJ2-2, is DTGVSQNPRHKITKRGQNVTFRCDPISEHNRLYWYRQTLGQGPEFLTYFQNEAQLEKSRLLSDRFSAERPKGSFSTLEIQRTEQGDSAMYLCASSLTSARTGELFFGEGSRLTVL.

The chain is built from TRBV6-2 or TRBV6-3 and TRBJ2-1, with 13 nucleotides matching TRBD2. The CDR3 is 14 residues long. Germline-derived CDR1 and CDR2 are MNHEY and SVGEGT. V trimming: 10 bases; J trimming: 6 bases; junction bases outside the gene matches: 6. This CDR3 is CATGRTSGSNEQFF. For the CDR3, the DNA is TGTGCCACCGGCCGGACTAGCGGGAGCAATGAGCAGTTCTTC.